A selection of T cell receptor beta chains follows, all from one sample in a study of blood T cell repertoires in COVID-19. Generated by immunoSEQ multiplex PCR, the TCRdb table keeps only in-frame clones and is missing some. Of some 270,000 clones listed, 86% are singletons. Sequencing was done on a sample of peripheral blood. All receptors come from a woman aged 55-69 years who had recovered from COVID-19. Each CDR3 is given with its conserved first and last residue. Fields, in order: clone size, V gene, J gene, D gene, CDR3 protein, CDR3 DNA. The D gene is left open where the match is weak. Size tells how often a clone was seen (once, few, many) or the class of an expanded clone, and some rows leave it out.

once	TRBV11-1	TRBJ2-5	.	CASSLGDFQETQYF	TGTGCCAGCAGCTTAGGGGACTTCCAAGAGACCCAGTACTTC
many	TRBV5-8	TRBJ2-2	.	CASSFLRSGTGELFF	TGTGCCAGCAGCTTTTTAAGGAGTGGCACCGGGGAGCTGTTTTTT
.	TRBV29-1	TRBJ2-7	TRBD1	CSVVRQGGTYEQYF	TGCAGCGTCGTACGACAGGGGGGCACCTACGAGCAGTACTTC
.	TRBV7-9	TRBJ2-7	TRBD2	CASSRPGRGAYEQYF	TGTGCCAGCAGCCGCCCGGGGCGGGGGGCCTACGAGCAGTACTTC
.	TRBV4-2	TRBJ1-3	.	CASSQDRSEGNTIYF	TGTGCCAGCAGCCAAGATAGGTCGGAGGGAAACACCATATATTTT
once	TRBV6-1	TRBJ2-5	TRBD1	CASSGQGAGWYQETQYF	TGTGCCAGCAGTGGGCAGGGGGCGGGCTGGTACCAAGAGACCCAGTACTTC
.	TRBV5-6	TRBJ2-7	.	CASSLGFGGSRYEQYF	TGTGCCAGCAGCTTGGGGTTCGGGGGAAGTCGGTACGAGCAGTACTTC
once	TRBV9	TRBJ2-1	.	CASSVEGIREQFF	TGTGCCAGCAGCGTAGAGGGGATACGCGAGCAGTTCTTC
.	TRBV28	TRBJ2-1	TRBD2	CASSRPLAGGPNEQFF	TGTGCCAGCAGCCGACCCCTAGCGGGGGGGCCGAATGAGCAGTTCTTC
.	TRBV7-3	TRBJ1-3	.	CASSWTVLGNTIYF	TGTGCCAGCAGTTGGACAGTCCTAGGAAACACCATATATTTT
.	TRBV12-3/TRBV12-4	TRBJ2-5	.	CASSTSRETQYF	TGTGCCAGCAGTACTAGCCGAGAGACCCAGTACTTC
.	TRBV10-1	TRBJ1-1	.	CASSESGATEAFF	TGCGCCAGCAGTGAGTCGGGAGCAACTGAAGCTTTCTTT
.	TRBV7-2	TRBJ2-2	TRBD1	CASSLEAGRGRTGELFF	TGTGCCAGCAGCTTAGAAGCGGGCAGGGGGCGCACCGGGGAGCTGTTTTTT
.	TRBV7-6	TRBJ1-5	.	CASSIGTLGNQPQHF	TGTGCCAGCAGCATCGGGACTCTGGGCAATCAGCCCCAGCATTTT
once	TRBV7-9	TRBJ2-1	.	CASSYAWERNEQFF	TGTGCCAGCAGCTACGCCTGGGAGAGGAATGAGCAGTTCTTC
.	TRBV19	TRBJ2-4	TRBD2	CASSPLAGGASGTKNIQYF	TGTGCCAGTAGTCCCCTAGCGGGGGGCGCCAGTGGAACCAAAAACATTCAGTACTTC
.	TRBV5-5	TRBJ2-5	.	CASSLVRETQYF	TGTGCCAGCAGCTTGGTGCGGGAGACCCAGTACTTC
.	TRBV19	TRBJ1-6	.	CASSRTAGNSPLHF	TGTGCCAGTAGCCGGACAGCGGGGAATTCACCCCTCCACTTT
.	TRBV7-8	TRBJ2-6	.	CASSPPGHSSSGANVLTF	TGTGCCAGCAGCCCACCGGGACATTCGAGCTCTGGGGCCAACGTCCTGACTTTC
.	TRBV4-3	TRBJ2-3	.	CASSQRISRTTDTQYF	TGCGCCAGCAGCCAACGGATTAGCCGCACCACAGATACGCAGTATTTT
.	TRBV5-5	TRBJ1-5	TRBD1	CASSLGGQGQPQHF	TGTGCCAGCAGCTTGGGGGGACAGGGTCAGCCCCAGCATTTT
few	TRBV5-4	TRBJ1-1	TRBD1	CASSLGSGGAGTEAFF	TGTGCCAGCAGCTTGGGGTCAGGGGGCGCGGGCACTGAAGCTTTCTTT
.	TRBV6-5	TRBJ1-5	TRBD1	CASSPGQGVQPQHF	TGTGCCAGCAGTCCCGGACAGGGGGTTCAGCCCCAGCATTTT
.	TRBV6-1	TRBJ1-2	.	CASSEMAGLYGYTF	TGTGCCAGCAGTGAAATGGCGGGCCTCTATGGCTACACCTTC
once	TRBV15	TRBJ2-7	.	CATSPTGVPSYEQYF	TGTGCCACCAGCCCCACGGGGGTTCCCTCCTACGAGCAGTACTTC
once	TRBV28	TRBJ1-3	.	CASRQGNRNTIYF	TGTGCCAGCAGGCAGGGGAACCGAAACACCATATATTTT
.	TRBV19	TRBJ1-5	.	CASSIAGSGSNQPQHF	TGTGCCAGTAGTATAGCGGGGAGTGGGAGCAATCAGCCCCAGCATTTT
.	TRBV9	TRBJ2-3	.	CASSVNSGQRTDTQYF	TGTGCCAGCAGCGTGAATTCCGGACAGAGGACAGATACGCAGTATTTT
.	TRBV2	TRBJ2-7	TRBD1	CASSEGIQGVRYEQYF	TGTGCCAGCAGTGAAGGAATACAGGGGGTAAGGTACGAGCAGTACTTC
.	TRBV5-6	TRBJ1-2	.	CASSFRGDYGYTF	TGTGCCAGCAGCTTCAGGGGTGACTATGGCTACACCTTC
.	TRBV23-1	TRBJ1-3	TRBD1	CASSQFRGDRDGGSGNTIYF	TGCGCCAGCAGTCAATTTAGAGGGGACAGGGATGGGGGAAGTGGAAACACCATATATTTT
.	TRBV5-1	TRBJ2-1	.	CASSLGASTDREQFF	TGCGCCAGCAGCTTGGGGGCCTCGACAGATCGTGAGCAGTTCTTC
few	TRBV19	TRBJ1-2	.	CASSSNRDRGYTF	TGTGCCAGTAGTAGTAACAGGGACCGTGGCTACACCTTC
.	TRBV10-3	TRBJ1-6	TRBD1	CAIGTGDSPLHF	TGTGCCATCGGGACAGGGGACTCACCCCTCCACTTT
few	TRBV29-1	TRBJ2-7	.	CSVEEKGNEQYF	TGCAGCGTTGAAGAGAAGGGGAACGAGCAGTACTTC
.	TRBV6-1	TRBJ1-2	TRBD1	CASSDTGVHNYGYTF	TGTGCCAGCAGTGACACAGGGGTCCACAACTATGGCTACACCTTC
.	TRBV5-1	TRBJ1-1	.	CASSTQGSNTEAFF	TGCGCCAGCAGCACTCAGGGTTCGAACACTGAAGCTTTCTTT
.	TRBV6-2/TRBV6-3	TRBJ1-3	.	CASSYSWTSGNTIYF	TGTGCCAGCAGTTACTCGTGGACATCTGGAAACACCATATATTTT
once	TRBV6-2/TRBV6-3	TRBJ2-3	TRBD2	CASSYQGLAGGVPDTQYF	TGTGCCAGCAGTTACCAGGGACTAGCGGGGGGAGTGCCAGATACGCAGTATTTT
once	TRBV5-1	TRBJ2-2	TRBD1	CASSSTGDTGELFF	TGCGCCAGCAGCTCGACAGGGGACACCGGGGAGCTGTTTTTT
.	TRBV7-3	TRBJ2-6	TRBD1	CASSSPTGSLSGANVLTF	TGTGCCAGCAGCTCCCCGACAGGGTCCCTCTCTGGGGCCAACGTCCTGACTTTC
once	TRBV7-2	TRBJ2-6	.	CASSFARGITGANVLTF	TGTGCCAGCAGCTTTGCCAGGGGAATAACTGGGGCCAACGTCCTGACTTTC
.	TRBV5-1	TRBJ1-1	.	CASSLGKGLSTEAFF	TGCGCCAGCAGCTTGGGTAAGGGGTTGAGCACTGAAGCTTTCTTT
.	TRBV23-1	TRBJ2-2	.	CASSLRTGELFF	TGCGCCAGCAGTCTTCGGACCGGGGAGCTGTTTTTT
.	TRBV5-6	TRBJ1-2	.	CASSLQGRYGYTF	TGTGCCAGCAGCCTACAGGGTCGCTATGGCTACACCTTC